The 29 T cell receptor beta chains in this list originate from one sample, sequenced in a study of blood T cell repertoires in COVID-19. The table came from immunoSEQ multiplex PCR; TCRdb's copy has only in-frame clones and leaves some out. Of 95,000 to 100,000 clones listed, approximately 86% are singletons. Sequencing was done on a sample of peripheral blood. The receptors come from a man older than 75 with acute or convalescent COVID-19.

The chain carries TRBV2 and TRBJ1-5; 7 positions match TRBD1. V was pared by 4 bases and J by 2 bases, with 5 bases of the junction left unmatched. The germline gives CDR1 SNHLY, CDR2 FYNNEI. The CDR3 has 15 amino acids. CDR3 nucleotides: TGTGCCAGCAGTGTTGGACAGGAGGGCAATCAGCCCCAGCATTTT. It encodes CASSVGQEGNQPQHF.

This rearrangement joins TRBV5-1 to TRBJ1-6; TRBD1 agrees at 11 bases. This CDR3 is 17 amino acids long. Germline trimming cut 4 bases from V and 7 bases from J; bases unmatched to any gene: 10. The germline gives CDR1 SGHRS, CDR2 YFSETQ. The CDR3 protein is CASSEGQGAIWNSPLHF. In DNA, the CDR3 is TGCGCCAGCAGCGAAGGACAGGGGGCAATTTGGAATTCACCCCTCCACTTT.

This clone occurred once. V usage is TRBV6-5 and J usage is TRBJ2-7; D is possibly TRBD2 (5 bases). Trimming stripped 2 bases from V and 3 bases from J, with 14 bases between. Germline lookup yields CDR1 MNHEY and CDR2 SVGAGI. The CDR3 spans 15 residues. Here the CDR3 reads CASSYTSGMNYEQYF. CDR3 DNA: TGTGCCAGCAGTTACACCTCCGGGATGAACTACGAGCAGTACTTC.

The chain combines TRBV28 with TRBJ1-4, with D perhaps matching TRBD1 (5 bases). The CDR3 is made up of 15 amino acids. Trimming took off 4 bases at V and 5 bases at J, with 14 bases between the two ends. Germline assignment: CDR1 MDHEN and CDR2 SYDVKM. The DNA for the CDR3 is TGTGCCAGCAGTTCCCGAGGGGCGGGAAATGAAAAACTGTTTTTT. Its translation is CASSSRGAGNEKLFF.

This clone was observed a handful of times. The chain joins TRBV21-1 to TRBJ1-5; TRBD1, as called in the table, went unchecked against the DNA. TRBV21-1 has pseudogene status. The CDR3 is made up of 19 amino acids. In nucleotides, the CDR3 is TGTGCCAGCAGCAAAGCGCTTGGGACAGGAATTTTAGTTGCCGAGCCCCAGCATTTT. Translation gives CASSKALGTGILVAEPQHF.

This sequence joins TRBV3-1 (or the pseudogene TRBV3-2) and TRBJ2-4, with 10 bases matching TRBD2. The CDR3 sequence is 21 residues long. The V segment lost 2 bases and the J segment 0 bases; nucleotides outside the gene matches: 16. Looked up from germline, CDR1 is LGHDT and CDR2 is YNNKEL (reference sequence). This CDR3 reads CASSQWTGLAEEKLAKNIQYF. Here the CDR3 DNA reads TGTGCCAGCAGCCAATGGACCGGACTAGCGGAAGAGAAACTAGCCAAAAACATTCAGTACTTC.

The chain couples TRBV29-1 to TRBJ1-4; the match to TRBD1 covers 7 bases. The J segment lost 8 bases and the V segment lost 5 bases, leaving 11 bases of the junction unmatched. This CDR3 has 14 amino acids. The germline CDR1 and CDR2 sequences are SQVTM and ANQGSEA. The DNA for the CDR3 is TGCAGCGTTTTCGACAGGGTGGGGGCCGAAAAACTGTTTTTT. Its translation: CSVFDRVGAEKLFF.

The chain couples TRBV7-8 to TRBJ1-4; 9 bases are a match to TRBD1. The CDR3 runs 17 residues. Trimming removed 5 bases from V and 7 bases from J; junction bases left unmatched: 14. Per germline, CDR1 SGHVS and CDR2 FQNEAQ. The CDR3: CASSTRIQGAEAEKLFF. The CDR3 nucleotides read TGTGCCAGCAGCACAAGAATACAGGGGGCCGAAGCTGAAAAACTGTTTTTT. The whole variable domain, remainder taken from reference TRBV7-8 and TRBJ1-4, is GAGVSQSPRYKVAKRGQDVALRCDPISGHVSLFWYQQALGQGPEFLTYFQNEAQLDKSGLPSDRFFAERPEGSVSTLKIQRTQQEDSAVYLCASSTRIQGAEAEKLFFGSGTQLSVL.

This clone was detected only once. The CDR3 loop is CSAYPRGQNYGYTF. The CDR3, as DNA: TGCAGCGCCTACCCTCGGGGACAGAACTATGGCTACACCTTC. This sequence joins TRBV29-1 and TRBJ1-2, with 7 bases that match TRBD1. This CDR3 is built from 14 residues. In germline, CDR1 is SQVTM, CDR2 ANQGSEA. The J segment lost 2 bases and the V segment lost 7 bases, leaving 10 bases of the junction unmatched.

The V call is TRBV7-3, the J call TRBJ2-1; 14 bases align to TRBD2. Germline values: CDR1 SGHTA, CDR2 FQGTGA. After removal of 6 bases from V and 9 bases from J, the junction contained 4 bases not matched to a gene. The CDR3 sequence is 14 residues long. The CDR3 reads CASSATSGRGEQFF. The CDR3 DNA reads TGTGCCAGCAGTGCGACTAGCGGGAGGGGTGAGCAGTTCTTC.

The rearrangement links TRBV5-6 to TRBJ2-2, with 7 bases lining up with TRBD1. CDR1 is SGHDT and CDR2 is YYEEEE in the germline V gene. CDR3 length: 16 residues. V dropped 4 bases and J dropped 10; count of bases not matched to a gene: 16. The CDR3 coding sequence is TGTGCCAGCAGCACCTGGACAGGCCGGAGAGAAACGGAGCTGTTTTTT. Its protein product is CASSTWTGRRETELFF.

The CDR3 region has the DNA TGTGCCAGCAGAGGCGGGGGTGGGCAGCCCCAGCATTTT. Encoded protein: CASRGGGGQPQHF. The chain combines TRBV28 with TRBJ1-5; weak D call: TRBD1 (5 bases). V lost 6 bases and J lost 7, with 13 bases in between. The V gene's germline CDR1 is MDHEN and CDR2 SYDVKM. The CDR3 has 13 amino acids. The full variable domain, in which reference TRBV28 and TRBJ1-5 provide the parts outside the CDR3, is DVKVTQSSRYLVKRTGEKVFLECVQDMDHENMFWYRQDPGLGLRLIYFSYDVKMKEKGDIPEGYSVSREKKERFSLILESASTNQTSMYLCASRGGGGQPQHFGDGTRLSIL.

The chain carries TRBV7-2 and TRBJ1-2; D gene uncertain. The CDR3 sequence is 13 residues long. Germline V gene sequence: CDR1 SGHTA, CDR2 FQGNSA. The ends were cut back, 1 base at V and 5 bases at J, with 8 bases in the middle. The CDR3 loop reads CASSLEGRYGYTF. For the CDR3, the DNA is TGTGCCAGCAGCTTAGAAGGGAGGTATGGCTACACCTTC.

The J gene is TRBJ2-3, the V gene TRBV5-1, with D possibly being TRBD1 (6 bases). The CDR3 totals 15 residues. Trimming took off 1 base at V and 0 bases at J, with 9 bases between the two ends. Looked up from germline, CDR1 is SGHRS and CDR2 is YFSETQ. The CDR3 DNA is TGCGCCAGCAGCTTGCAGGGGTCCAGCACAGATACGCAGTATTTT. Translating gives CASSLQGSSTDTQYF.

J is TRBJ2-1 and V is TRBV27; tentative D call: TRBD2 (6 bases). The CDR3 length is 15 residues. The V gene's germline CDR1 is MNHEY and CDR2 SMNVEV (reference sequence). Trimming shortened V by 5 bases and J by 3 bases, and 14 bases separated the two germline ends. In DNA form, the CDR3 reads TGTGCCAGCAGTCCGTCCGGGACTTACTACAATGAGCAGTTCTTC. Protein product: CASSPSGTYYNEQFF.

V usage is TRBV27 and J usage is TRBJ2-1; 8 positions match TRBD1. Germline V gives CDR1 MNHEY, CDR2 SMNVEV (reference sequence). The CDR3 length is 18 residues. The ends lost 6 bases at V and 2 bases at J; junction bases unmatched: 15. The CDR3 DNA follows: TGTGCCAGCAGCCTCCAGGTTCGACAGGGGTCCACCTACAATGAGCAGTTCTTC. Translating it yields CASSLQVRQGSTYNEQFF.

The CDR3: CASSFDRNYNSPLHF. In nucleotides, the CDR3 is TGTGCCAGCAGTTTTGACAGGAACTATAATTCACCCCTCCACTTT. The chain combines TRBV27 with TRBJ1-6, with TRBD1 as a possible D gene (6 bases). Trimming stripped 3 bases from V and 3 bases from J, with 9 bases between. CDR3 size: 15 residues. CDR1 and CDR2 (germline): MNHEY, SMNVEV (reference sequence).

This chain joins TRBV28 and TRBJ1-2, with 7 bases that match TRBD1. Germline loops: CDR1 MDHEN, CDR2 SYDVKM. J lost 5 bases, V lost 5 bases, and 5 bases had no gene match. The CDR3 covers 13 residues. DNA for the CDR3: TGTGCCAGCAGTCCCAACAGGGGTTATGGCTACACCTTC. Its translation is CASSPNRGYGYTF.

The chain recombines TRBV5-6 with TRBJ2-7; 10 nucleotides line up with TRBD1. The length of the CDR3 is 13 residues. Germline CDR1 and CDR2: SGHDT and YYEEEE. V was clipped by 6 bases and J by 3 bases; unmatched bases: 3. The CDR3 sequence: CASTRTGGYEQYF. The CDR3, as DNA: TGTGCCAGCACTCGGACAGGGGGCTACGAGCAGTACTTC. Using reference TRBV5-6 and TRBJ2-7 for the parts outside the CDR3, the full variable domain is DAGVTQSPTHLIKTRGQQVTLRCSPKSGHDTVSWYQQALGQGPQFIFQYYEEEERQRGNFPDRFSGHQFPNYSSELNVNALLLGDSALYLCASTRTGGYEQYFGPGTRLTVT.

For the CDR3, the DNA is TGTGCCAGTAGTATTGGACTCGTCCAAGAGACCCAGTACTTC. This codes for CASSIGLVQETQYF. The genes are TRBV19 and TRBJ2-5; maybe TRBD2 (5 bases). The CDR3 runs 14 residues. Germline values: CDR1 LNHDA, CDR2 SQIVND (reference sequence). V dropped 3 bases and J dropped 1 base, with 9 bases sitting between them.

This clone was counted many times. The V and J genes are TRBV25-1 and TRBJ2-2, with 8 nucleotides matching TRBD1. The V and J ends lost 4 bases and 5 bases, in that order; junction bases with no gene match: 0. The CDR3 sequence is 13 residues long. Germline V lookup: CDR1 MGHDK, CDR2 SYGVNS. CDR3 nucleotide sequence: TGTGCCAGCAGTGGGACAGGGACCGGGGAGCTGTTTTTT. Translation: CASSGTGTGELFF.

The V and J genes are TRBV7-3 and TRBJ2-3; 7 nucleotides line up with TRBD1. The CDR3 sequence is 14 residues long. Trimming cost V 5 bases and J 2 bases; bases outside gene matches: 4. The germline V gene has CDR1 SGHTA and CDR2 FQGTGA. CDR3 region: CASSPTGNTDTQYF. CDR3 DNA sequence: TGTGCCAGCAGCCCGACAGGGAACACAGATACGCAGTATTTT.

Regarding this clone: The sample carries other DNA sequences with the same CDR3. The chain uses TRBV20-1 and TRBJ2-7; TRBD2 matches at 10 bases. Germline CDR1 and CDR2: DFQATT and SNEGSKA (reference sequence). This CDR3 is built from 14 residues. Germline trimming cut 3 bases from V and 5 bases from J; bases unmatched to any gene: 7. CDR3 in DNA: TGCAGTGCTAGTCGTCTAGCGGGAGTAAACGAGCAGTACTTC. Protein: CSASRLAGVNEQYF.

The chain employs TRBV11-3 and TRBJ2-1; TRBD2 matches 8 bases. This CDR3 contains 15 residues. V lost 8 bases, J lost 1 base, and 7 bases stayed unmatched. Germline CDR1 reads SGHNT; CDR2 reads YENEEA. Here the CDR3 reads CASAHGGGSYNEQFF. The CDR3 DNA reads TGTGCCAGCGCCCACGGGGGGGGTTCCTACAATGAGCAGTTCTTC.

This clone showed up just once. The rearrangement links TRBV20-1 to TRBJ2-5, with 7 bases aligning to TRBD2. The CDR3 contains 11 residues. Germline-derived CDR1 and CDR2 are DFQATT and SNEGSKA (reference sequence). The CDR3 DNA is TGCAGGGCGGGAGTTCGGGAGACCCAGTACTTC. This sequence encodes CRAGVRETQYF.

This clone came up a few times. In nucleotides, the CDR3 is TGTGCCAGCAGCCCCCTGAATGGGCCGGAGACCCAGTACTTC. It translates to CASSPLNGPETQYF. The chain has TRBV7-9 and TRBJ2-5; D is uncertain. V was shortened by 5 bases and J by 5 bases, with 15 bases between the two germline ends. The CDR3 is 14 residues long. Germline assignment: CDR1 SEHNR and CDR2 FQNEAQ (reference sequence).

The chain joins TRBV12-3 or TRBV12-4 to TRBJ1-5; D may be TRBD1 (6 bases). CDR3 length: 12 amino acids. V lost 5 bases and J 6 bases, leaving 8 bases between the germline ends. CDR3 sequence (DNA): TGTGCCAGCAGTAGCAGGGGTCAGCCCCAGCATTTT. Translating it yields CASSSRGQPQHF.

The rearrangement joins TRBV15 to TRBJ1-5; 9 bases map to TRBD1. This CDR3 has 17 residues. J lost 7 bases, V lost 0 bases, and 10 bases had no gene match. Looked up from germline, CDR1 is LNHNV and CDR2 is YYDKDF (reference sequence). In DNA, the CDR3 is TGTGCCACCAGCAGAGATCCCTCGGGGGACAGGGCGCAGCCCCAGCATTTT. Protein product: CATSRDPSGDRAQPQHF.

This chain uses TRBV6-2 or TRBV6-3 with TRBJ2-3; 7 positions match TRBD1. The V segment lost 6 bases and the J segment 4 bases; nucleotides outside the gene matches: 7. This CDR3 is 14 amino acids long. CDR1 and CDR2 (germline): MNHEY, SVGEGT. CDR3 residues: CASSETTGADTQYF. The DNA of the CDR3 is TGTGCCAGCAGCGAAACCACAGGGGCAGATACGCAGTATTTT.